These 18 T cell receptor beta chains were all obtained from the same sample, sequenced in a study of blood T cells in healthy people across ages. With a J-beta primer mix and a sample-barcoded 5' primer, a second PCR ran roughly 6 to 11 cycles. TCRdb re-analysed the 5' RACE reads in MiXCR, keeping a single row per CDR3 protein. The table has 550,000 to 650,000 distinct CDR3 sequences, less than 35% seen once. Sequenced material: blood. These receptors came from a woman older than 75 in good health.

Comment on this clonotype: At one of its ends the junction is not consistent with the germline gene, which may arise from a read error. The V gene is TRBV6-1, the J gene TRBJ1-5; D might be TRBD1 (5 bases). The germline CDR1 and CDR2 sequences are MNHNS and SASEGT. The CDR3 runs to 15 residues. The CDR3 bases are TGTGCCAGCAGAGGGGAACTCCTTAGCAATCAGCCCCGGCATTTT. Translating it yields CASRGELLSNQPRHF.

This clonotype showed up many times. The DNA for the CDR3 is TGCGCCAGCACCCGGACAGGGGGGTACGAGCAGTACTTC. Residues: CASTRTGGYEQYF. This sequence joins TRBV5-1 and TRBJ2-7, with 10 bases identical to TRBD1. The CDR3 is made up of 13 amino acids. Germline V lookup: CDR1 SGHRS, CDR2 YFSETQ. With 6 bases clipped from V and 4 bases from J, the junction kept 4 bases outside the gene matches.

This clonotype was observed a handful of times. The rearrangement links TRBV5-4 to TRBJ1-2, with 7 bases matching TRBD1. Germline V gene data show CDR1 as SGHNT and CDR2 as YYREEE (reference sequence). V was clipped by 4 bases and J by 7 bases; unmatched bases: 7. This CDR3 is built from 13 residues. CDR3 in amino acids: CASSVDREGGYTF. In nucleotides, the CDR3 is TGTGCCAGCAGCGTTGACAGGGAAGGTGGCTACACCTTC.

This clonotype occurred many times. The chain has TRBV18 and TRBJ2-3; D is uncertain. The V end was cut by 3 bases, the J end by 6 bases, with 13 bases between. The CDR3 covers 14 residues. CDR1 KGHSH and CDR2 LQKENI come from the germline V gene. CDR3 nucleotides: TGTGCCAGCTCACCCAAGGTAGCAGCGGATACGCAGTATTTT. Residues: CASSPKVAADTQYF.

The CDR3 coding sequence is TGTGCCAGCAGTTTGACGAGTAGAGGCGGGGAGCTGTTTTTT. Its translation is CASSLTSRGGELFF. This chain links TRBV12-3 or TRBV12-4 with TRBJ2-2; the D is unclear. The V end was cut by 3 bases, the J end by 7 bases, with 12 bases between. The CDR3 consists of 14 residues.

The chain has TRBV7-8 and TRBJ1-1; possibly TRBD1 for D (6 bases). This CDR3 contains 14 residues. Trimming removed 5 bases at V and 5 bases at J, with 15 bases between. Per the germline V gene, CDR1 is SGHVS and CDR2 is FQNEAQ. CDR3 protein: CASSVAGERTEAFF. The CDR3 DNA reads as TGTGCCAGCAGCGTTGCAGGGGAGAGGACTGAAGCTTTCTTT.

J is TRBJ2-5 and V is TRBV10-3; TRBD2 matches 10 bases. Germline V gives CDR1 ENHRY, CDR2 SYGVKD. The V gene end was trimmed by 0 bases and the J gene end by 3 bases; junction bases not matched to a gene: 10. The CDR3 is 18 amino acids. The CDR3 nucleotides read TGTGCCATCAGTGAGTCGTCGGCAAGCGGGAGGGTGGAAGAGACCCAGTACTTC. It specifies CAISESSASGRVEETQYF.

The chain has TRBV12-3 or TRBV12-4 and TRBJ2-4; 7 nucleotides line up with TRBD1. V gave up 5 bases and J gave up 1 base; unmatched junction bases: 5. This CDR3 contains 15 residues. The CDR3 sequence is CASSGLTGAKNIQYF. In DNA, the CDR3 is TGTGCCAGCAGTGGACTGACAGGGGCCAAAAACATTCAGTACTTC.

The sample holds many counts of this clonotype. This chain uses TRBV5-1 with TRBJ2-7, with 7 bases that match TRBD1. The V gene's germline CDR1 is SGHRS and CDR2 YFSETQ. This CDR3 has 14 residues. V was pared by 5 bases and J by 4 bases, with 9 bases of the junction left unmatched. The CDR3 is CASREGAVGYEQYF. CDR3 coding DNA: TGCGCCAGCAGAGAGGGGGCGGTAGGGTACGAGCAGTACTTC.

Details on this clonotype: A much larger clone differs from this one at a single base, so this may be a read error. The gene calls are TRBV9 and TRBJ2-2; TRBD1 matches 12 bases. This CDR3 region has 16 residues. Germline CDR1 reads SGDLS; CDR2 reads YYNGEE. With 0 bases clipped from V and 7 bases from J, the junction kept 4 bases outside the gene matches. CDR3 nucleotide sequence: TGTGCCAGCAGCGTAGCAGGGACAGGGGGCTGCGGGGAGCTGTTTTTT. This sequence encodes CASSVAGTGGCGELFF.

This clonotype was counted a few times. The genes are TRBV6-6 and TRBJ2-2; 9 bases map to TRBD1. The CDR3 runs 15 residues. From germline, CDR1 is MNHNY and CDR2 SVGAGI (reference sequence). V dropped 6 bases and J dropped 4; count of bases not matched to a gene: 6. The CDR3 coding sequence is TGTGCCAGCAGGGCCGGGACAGGGTTCACCGGGGAGCTGTTTTTT. Amino acids: CASRAGTGFTGELFF.

This clonotype appeared a few times. The V and J genes are TRBV20-1 and TRBJ1-1; 7 positions agree with TRBD1. The CDR3 has 15 residues. J lost 7 bases, V lost 1 base, and 12 bases had no gene match. Germline lookup yields CDR1 DFQATT and CDR2 SNEGSKA (reference sequence). DNA of the CDR3: TGCAGTGCTAGAGTTCGAAGGGGGCGCGGAGGTGAAGCTTTCTTT. It encodes CSARVRRGRGGEAFF.

This clonotype was counted many times. The J gene is TRBJ1-1, the V gene TRBV7-2; D unclear. V was trimmed by 3 bases and J by 3 bases, leaving 11 bases between them. Germline lookup yields CDR1 SGHTA and CDR2 FQGNSA. The CDR3 is made up of 14 amino acids. The CDR3 sequence is CASSFEIYDTEAFF. The CDR3 DNA reads as TGTGCCAGCAGCTTTGAAATCTATGACACTGAAGCTTTCTTT.

This clonotype was counted many times. The genes are TRBV5-6 and TRBJ2-7, with 8 bases identical to TRBD1. After removal of 2 bases from V and 7 bases from J, the junction contained 8 bases not matched to a gene. The V gene's germline CDR1 is SGHDT and CDR2 YYEEEE. The CDR3 length is 14 residues. CDR3 bases: TGTGCCAGCAGCTTCTCCGGGACAGGAGGGGAGCAGTACTTC. Protein sequence: CASSFSGTGGEQYF.

This clonotype has a count of ten or more. J is TRBJ1-5 and V is TRBV12-3 or TRBV12-4, with D possibly TRBD1 on 6 matching bases. CDR3 length equals 15 residues. The ends were cut back, 6 bases at V and 3 bases at J, with 15 bases in the middle. The CDR3 here is CASSLRGTSNQPQHF. CDR3 coding DNA: TGTGCCAGCAGCTTGCGAGGGACATCCAATCAGCCCCAGCATTTT.

This clonotype was seen ten or more times. The V and J genes are TRBV9 and TRBJ2-6; TRBD1 might be the D (5 bases). The CDR3 totals 16 residues. Germline CDR1 and CDR2: SGDLS and YYNGEE. The germline V and J ends were trimmed by 3 bases and 5 bases, with 15 bases remaining between them. Here the CDR3 DNA reads TGTGCCAGCAGCGCAGGGCTTGCTCTGAGGGCCAACGTCCTGACTTTC. Encoded protein: CASSAGLALRANVLTF.

This clonotype was seen repeatedly, ten times or more. Given a much more abundant clone one base away, this may be a read error. The chain uses TRBV5-5 and TRBJ2-1; D is ambiguous. The J call could be wrong; TRBJ2-7 is a better fit for the DNA end. The CDR3 totals 13 residues. From germline, CDR1 is SGHKS and CDR2 YYEKEE (reference sequence). The CDR3 DNA sequence: TGTGCCAGCAGCCCCGCGCTCTACAATGAGCAGTACTTC. Its protein is CASSPALYNEQYF.

A word on this clonotype: Given a much more abundant clone one base away, this may be a read error. This chain links TRBV7-2 with TRBJ1-2; D is perhaps TRBD1 (5 bases). From germline, CDR1 is SGHTA and CDR2 FQGNSA. The CDR3 has 14 amino acids. V gave up 4 bases and J gave up 9 bases, with 18 bases separating them. The chain's CDR3 is CASSSEPSGNRYTF. As DNA, the CDR3 is TGTGCCAGCAGCTCAGAACCCTCAGGGAATCGCTACACCTTC.